This TCR beta chain stems from a study of early T cells in non-severe SARS-CoV-2 infection. Study overall: Sequenced material consisted of bulk RNA (from unsorted whole blood), and chains were unpaired.

This clonotype was recorded a few times. Its antigen remains unidentified. Overall study findings and caveats: VDJdb matching skewed toward anti-spike CD8 responses, missing private and CD4 specificities.

Unique molecular identifiers (one per individual cDNA molecule) were attached. MiXCR was run by TCRdb on the 5' RACE reads, yielding one entry per CDR3 protein. The table shows roughly 72,000 distinct CDR3 sequences, with roughly 13% occurring only once. Trimming cost V 3 bases and J 0 bases; bases outside gene matches: 5. In germline, CDR1 is KGHSH, CDR2 LQKENI. CDR3 length: 16 amino acids. The sample comprised whole blood. The chain combines TRBV18 with TRBJ2-3; 8 bases map to TRBD2. This clonotype was sampled from an adult who was a healthcare worker with PCR-confirmed SARS-CoV-2 infection or an uninfected control (not recorded which). CDR3 in DNA: TGTGCCAGCTCACCTGAAGCGGGGGTTAGCACAGATACGCAGTATTTT. This sequence encodes CASSPEAGVSTDTQYF. The complete variable domain, with remaining parts taken from reference TRBV18 and TRBJ2-3, reads NAGVMQNPRHLVRRRGQEARLRCSPMKGHSHVYWYRQLPEEGLKFMVYLQKENIIDESGMPKERFSAEFPKEGPSILRIQQVVRGDSAAYFCASSPEAGVSTDTQYFGPGTRLTVL.